This TCR beta chain is drawn from a study of persistence of HIV-infected CD4 T cells. Overall study results and limits: TCRbeta richness was lower in CMV- and Gag-responding cells than in anti-CD3/anti-CD28-responding cells.

Germline values: CDR1 SNHLY, CDR2 FYNNEI. The CDR3 has 14 residues. Trimming cost V 7 bases and J 2 bases, with 12 bases left between them. The immunoSEQ assay was version 4, run in survey mode. This table comes from immunoSEQ multiplex PCR, and its TCRdb copy is limited to in-frame clones, with some not included. The sample gives about 64,000 clones, approximately 75% of which show up once; about 1.5% is in the top ten. An overlapping HIV-1 Gag peptide pool stimulated these cells at about 0.91 ug/peptide/mL. Memory cells lacking CD40L and CD69 with high CD45RO were sorted. Plasma HIV-1 RNA stayed below 50 copies/mL for at least 4 years. A note on this clone: Its antigen is currently unknown.

The source is an adult man with HIV who was CMV-seropositive. The input for sequencing was CD4+ T cells sorted from PBMCs after roughly 20-hour stimulation, taken from a patient who received antiretroviral therapy. The V and J genes are TRBV2 and TRBJ1-5; possible D gene TRBD1, 6 bases. The CDR3: CASTRTAGNQPQHF. CDR3 sequence (DNA): TGTGCCAGCACCCGGACAGCCGGCAATCAGCCCCAGCATTTT.